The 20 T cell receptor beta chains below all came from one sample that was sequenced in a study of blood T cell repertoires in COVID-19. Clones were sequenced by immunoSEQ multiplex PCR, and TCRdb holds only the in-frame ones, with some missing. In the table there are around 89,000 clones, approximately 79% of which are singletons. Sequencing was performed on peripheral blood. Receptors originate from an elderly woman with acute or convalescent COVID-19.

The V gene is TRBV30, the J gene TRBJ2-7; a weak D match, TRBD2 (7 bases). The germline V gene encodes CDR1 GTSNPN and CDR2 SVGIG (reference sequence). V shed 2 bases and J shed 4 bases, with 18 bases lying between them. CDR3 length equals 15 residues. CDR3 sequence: CAWSRGGPIYYEQYF. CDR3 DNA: TGTGCCTGGAGTCGCGGGGGCCCCATCTATTACGAGCAGTACTTC.

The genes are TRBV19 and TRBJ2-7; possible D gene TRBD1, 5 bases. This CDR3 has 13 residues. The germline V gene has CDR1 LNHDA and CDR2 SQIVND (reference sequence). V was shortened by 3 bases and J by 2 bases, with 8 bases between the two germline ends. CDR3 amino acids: CASSMDTTYEQYF. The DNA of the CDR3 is TGTGCCAGTAGTATGGACACCACCTACGAGCAGTACTTC. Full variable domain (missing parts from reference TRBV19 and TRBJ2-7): DGGITQSPKYLFRKEGQNVTLSCEQNLNHDAMYWYRQDPGQGLRLIYYSQIVNDFQKGDIAEGYSVSREKKESFPLTVTSAQKNPTAFYLCASSMDTTYEQYFGPGTRLTVT.

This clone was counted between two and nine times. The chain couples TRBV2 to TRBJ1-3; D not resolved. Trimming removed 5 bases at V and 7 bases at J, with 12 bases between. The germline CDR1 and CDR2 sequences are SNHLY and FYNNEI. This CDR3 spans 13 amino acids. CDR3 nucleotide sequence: TGTGCCAGCAGTTACGACACGATGAACACCATATATTTT. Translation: CASSYDTMNTIYF.

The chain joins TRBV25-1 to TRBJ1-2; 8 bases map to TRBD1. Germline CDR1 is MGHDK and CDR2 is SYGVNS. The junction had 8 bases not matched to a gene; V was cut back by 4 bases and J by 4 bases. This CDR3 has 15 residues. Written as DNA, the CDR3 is TGTGCCAGCAGTGGTGAATCCGGACAGGGCTATGGCTACACCTTC. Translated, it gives CASSGESGQGYGYTF.

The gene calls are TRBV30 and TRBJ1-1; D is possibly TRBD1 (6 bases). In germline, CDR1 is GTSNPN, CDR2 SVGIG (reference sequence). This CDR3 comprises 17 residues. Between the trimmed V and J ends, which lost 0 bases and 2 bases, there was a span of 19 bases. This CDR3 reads CAWSVLLSRTVNTEAFF. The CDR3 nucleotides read TGTGCCTGGAGTGTACTACTCTCCAGGACAGTCAACACTGAAGCTTTCTTT.

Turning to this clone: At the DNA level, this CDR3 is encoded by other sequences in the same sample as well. The CDR3 protein is CASSPRQGNEKLFF. Here the CDR3 DNA reads TGTGCCAGCAGCCCGCGACAGGGAAATGAAAAACTGTTTTTT. The chain couples TRBV7-6 to TRBJ1-4; TRBD1 matches at 7 bases. CDR3 length equals 14 residues. The V gene end was trimmed by 5 bases and the J gene end by 5 bases; junction bases not matched to a gene: 5. CDR1 is SGHVS and CDR2 is FNYEAQ in the germline V gene.

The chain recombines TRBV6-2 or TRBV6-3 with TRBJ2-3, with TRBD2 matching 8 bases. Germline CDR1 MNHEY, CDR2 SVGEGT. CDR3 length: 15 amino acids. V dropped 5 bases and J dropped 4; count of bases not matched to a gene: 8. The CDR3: CASSAGGPLADTQYF. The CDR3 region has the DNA TGTGCCAGCAGTGCGGGAGGCCCCCTCGCAGATACGCAGTATTTT.

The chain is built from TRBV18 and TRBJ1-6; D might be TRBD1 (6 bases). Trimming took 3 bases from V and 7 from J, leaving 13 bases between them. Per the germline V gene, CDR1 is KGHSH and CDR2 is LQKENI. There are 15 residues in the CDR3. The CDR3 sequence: CASSPSGRGNSPLHF. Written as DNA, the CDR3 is TGTGCCAGCTCACCGTCCGGGAGGGGGAATTCACCCCTCCACTTT.

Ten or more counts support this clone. CDR3 sequence reads: CASRYSGANVLTF. The CDR3 coding sequence is TGTGCCAGCAGATACTCTGGGGCCAACGTCCTGACTTTC. The V call is TRBV7-2, the J call TRBJ2-6; the D is unclear. The germline V gene encodes CDR1 SGHTA and CDR2 FQGNSA. The germline V and J ends were trimmed by 6 bases and 0 bases, with 3 bases remaining between them. This CDR3 has 13 residues.

The CDR3 region has the DNA TGTGCCAGCAGCCATTACCCCCCCAGCGGGGGCTACAATGAGCAGTTCTTC. Translated, it gives CASSHYPPSGGYNEQFF. The gene calls are TRBV4-2 and TRBJ2-1; 8 bases agree with TRBD2. The CDR3 runs 17 residues. Germline CDR1 and CDR2: LGHNA and YNFKEQ. V lost 3 bases and J lost 3; bases outside the gene matches: 10.

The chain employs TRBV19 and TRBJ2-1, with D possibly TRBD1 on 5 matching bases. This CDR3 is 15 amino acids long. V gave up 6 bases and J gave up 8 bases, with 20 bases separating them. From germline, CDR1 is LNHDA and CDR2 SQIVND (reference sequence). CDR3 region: CASRPGVGVVDEQFF. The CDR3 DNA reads TGTGCCAGTAGGCCCGGAGTAGGGGTTGTCGATGAGCAGTTCTTC. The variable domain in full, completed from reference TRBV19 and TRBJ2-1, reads DGGITQSPKYLFRKEGQNVTLSCEQNLNHDAMYWYRQDPGQGLRLIYYSQIVNDFQKGDIAEGYSVSREKKESFPLTVTSAQKNPTAFYLCASRPGVGVVDEQFFGPGTRLTVL.

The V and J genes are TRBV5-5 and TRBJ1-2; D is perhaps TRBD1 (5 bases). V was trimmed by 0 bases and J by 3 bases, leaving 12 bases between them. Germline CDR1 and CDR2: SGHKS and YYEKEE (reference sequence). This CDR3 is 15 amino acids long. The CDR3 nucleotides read TGTGCCAGCAGCTTGGGGGGCAGGAGCCACTATGGCTACACCTTC. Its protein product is CASSLGGRSHYGYTF.

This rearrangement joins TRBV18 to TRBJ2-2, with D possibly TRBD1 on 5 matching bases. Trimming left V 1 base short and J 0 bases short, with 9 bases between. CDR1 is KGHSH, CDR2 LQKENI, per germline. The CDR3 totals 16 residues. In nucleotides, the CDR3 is TGTGCCAGCTCACCACTGTCGGACACGAACACCGGGGAGCTGTTTTTT. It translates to CASSPLSDTNTGELFF.

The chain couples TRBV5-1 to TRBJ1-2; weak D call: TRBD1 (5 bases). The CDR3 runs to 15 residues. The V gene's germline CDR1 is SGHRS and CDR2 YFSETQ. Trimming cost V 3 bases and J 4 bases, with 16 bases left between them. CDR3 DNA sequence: TGCGCCAGCAGCTCCGACCGACAGACAATCTATGGCTACACCTTC. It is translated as CASSSDRQTIYGYTF. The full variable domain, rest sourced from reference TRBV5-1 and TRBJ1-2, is KAGVTQTPRYLIKTRGQQVTLSCSPISGHRSVSWYQQTPGQGLQFLFEYFSETQRNKGNFPGRFSGRQFSNSRSEMNVSTLELGDSALYLCASSSDRQTIYGYTFGSGTRLTVV.

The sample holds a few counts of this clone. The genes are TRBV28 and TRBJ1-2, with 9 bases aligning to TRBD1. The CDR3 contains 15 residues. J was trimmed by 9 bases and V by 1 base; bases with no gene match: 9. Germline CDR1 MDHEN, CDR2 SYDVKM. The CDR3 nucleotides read TGTGCCAGCAGTTTATATCACAGGGGGCGCAATCGCTACACCTTC. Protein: CASSLYHRGRNRYTF.

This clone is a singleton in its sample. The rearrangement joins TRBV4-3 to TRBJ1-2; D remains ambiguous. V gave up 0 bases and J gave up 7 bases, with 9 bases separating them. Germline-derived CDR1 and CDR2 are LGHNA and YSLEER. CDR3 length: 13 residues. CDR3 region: CASSQDAEGGYTF. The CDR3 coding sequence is TGCGCCAGCAGCCAAGATGCAGAGGGTGGCTACACCTTC.

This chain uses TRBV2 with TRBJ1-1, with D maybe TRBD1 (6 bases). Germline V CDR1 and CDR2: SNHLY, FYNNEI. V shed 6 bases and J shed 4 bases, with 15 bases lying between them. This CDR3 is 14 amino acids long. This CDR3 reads CASSTQGMGTEAFF. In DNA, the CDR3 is TGTGCCAGCAGCACTCAGGGGATGGGCACTGAAGCTTTCTTT. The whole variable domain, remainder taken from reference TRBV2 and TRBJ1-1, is EPEVTQTPSHQVTQMGQEVILRCVPISNHLYFYWYRQILGQKVEFLVSFYNNEISEKSEIFDDQFSVERPDGSNFTLKIRSTKLEDSAMYFCASSTQGMGTEAFFGQGTRLTVV.

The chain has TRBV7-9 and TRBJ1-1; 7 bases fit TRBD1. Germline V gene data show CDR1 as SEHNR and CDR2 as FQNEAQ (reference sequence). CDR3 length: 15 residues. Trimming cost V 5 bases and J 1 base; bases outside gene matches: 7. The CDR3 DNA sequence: TGTGCCAGCAGCGCGAGGGCAGGGGGGAACACTGAAGCTTTCTTT. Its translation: CASSARAGGNTEAFF. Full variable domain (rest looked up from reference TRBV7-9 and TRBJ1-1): DTGVSQNPRHKITKRGQNVTFRCDPISEHNRLYWYRQTLGQGPEFLTYFQNEAQLEKSRLLSDRFSAERPKGSFSTLEIQRTEQGDSAMYLCASSARAGGNTEAFFGQGTRLTVV.

The CDR3 is CASSPSRNTIYF. CDR3 nucleotide sequence: TGTGCCAGCAGCCCTAGTAGAAACACCATATATTTT. The gene calls are TRBV7-8 and TRBJ1-3; no firm D call. The CDR3 consists of 12 residues. Per the germline V gene, CDR1 is SGHVS and CDR2 is FQNEAQ. V lost 5 bases to trimming and J lost 5 bases, with 7 bases between them.

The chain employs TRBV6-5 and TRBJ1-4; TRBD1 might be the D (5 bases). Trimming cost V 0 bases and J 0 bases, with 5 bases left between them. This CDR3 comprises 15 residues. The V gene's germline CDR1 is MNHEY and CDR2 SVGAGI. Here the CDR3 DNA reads TGTGCCAGCAGTTACTCAGGGGCAACTAATGAAAAACTGTTTTTT. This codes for CASSYSGATNEKLFF.